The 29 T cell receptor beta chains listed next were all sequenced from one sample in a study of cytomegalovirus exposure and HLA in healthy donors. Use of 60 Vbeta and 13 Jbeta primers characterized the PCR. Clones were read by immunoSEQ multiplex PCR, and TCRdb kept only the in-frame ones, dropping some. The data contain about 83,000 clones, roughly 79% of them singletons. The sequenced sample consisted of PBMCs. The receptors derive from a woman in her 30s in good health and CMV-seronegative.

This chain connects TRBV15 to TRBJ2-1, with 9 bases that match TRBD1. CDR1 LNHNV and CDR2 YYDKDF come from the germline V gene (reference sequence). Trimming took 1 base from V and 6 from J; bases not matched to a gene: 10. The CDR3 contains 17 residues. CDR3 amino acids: CATSRVVDRGAINEQFF. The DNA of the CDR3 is TGTGCCACCAGCAGAGTGGTTGACAGGGGGGCCATCAATGAGCAGTTCTTC.

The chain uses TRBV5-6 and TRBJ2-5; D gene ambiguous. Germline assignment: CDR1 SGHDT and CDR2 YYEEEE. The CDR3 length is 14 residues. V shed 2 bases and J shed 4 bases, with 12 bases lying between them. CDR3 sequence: CASSFQESGETQYF. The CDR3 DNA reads TGTGCCAGCAGCTTTCAGGAATCCGGAGAGACCCAGTACTTC.

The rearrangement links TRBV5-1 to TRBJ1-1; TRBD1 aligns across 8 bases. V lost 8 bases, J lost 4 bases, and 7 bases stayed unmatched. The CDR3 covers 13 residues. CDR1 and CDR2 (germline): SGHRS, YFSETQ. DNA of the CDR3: TGCGCCAGTAGTGGACAGGGAGGCACTGAAGCTTTCTTT. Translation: CASSGQGGTEAFF.

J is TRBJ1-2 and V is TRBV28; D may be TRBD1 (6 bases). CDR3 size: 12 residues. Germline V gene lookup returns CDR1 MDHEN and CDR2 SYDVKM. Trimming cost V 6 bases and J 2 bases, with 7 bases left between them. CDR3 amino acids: CASSTGNYGYTF. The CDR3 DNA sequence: TGTGCCAGCAGCACAGGGAACTATGGCTACACCTTC.

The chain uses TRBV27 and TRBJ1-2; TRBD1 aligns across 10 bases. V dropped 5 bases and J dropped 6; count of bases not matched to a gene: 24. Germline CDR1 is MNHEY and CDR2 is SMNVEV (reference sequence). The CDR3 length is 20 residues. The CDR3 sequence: CASSPLGLGQGPRAIHGYTF. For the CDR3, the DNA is TGTGCCAGCAGTCCCCTTGGACTGGGACAGGGGCCGCGGGCCATACATGGCTACACCTTC.

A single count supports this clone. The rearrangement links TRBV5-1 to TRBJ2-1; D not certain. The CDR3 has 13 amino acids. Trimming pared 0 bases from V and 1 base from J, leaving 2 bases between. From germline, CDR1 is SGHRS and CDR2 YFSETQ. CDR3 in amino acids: CASSLASYNEQFF. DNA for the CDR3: TGCGCCAGCAGCTTGGCTTCCTACAATGAGCAGTTCTTC.

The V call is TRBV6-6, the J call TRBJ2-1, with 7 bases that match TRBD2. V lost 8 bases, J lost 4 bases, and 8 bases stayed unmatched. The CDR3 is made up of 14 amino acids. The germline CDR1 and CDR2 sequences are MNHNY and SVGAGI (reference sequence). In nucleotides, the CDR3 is TGTGCCAGCTTGAGACTAGCAGCGTACAATGAGCAGTTCTTC. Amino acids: CASLRLAAYNEQFF.

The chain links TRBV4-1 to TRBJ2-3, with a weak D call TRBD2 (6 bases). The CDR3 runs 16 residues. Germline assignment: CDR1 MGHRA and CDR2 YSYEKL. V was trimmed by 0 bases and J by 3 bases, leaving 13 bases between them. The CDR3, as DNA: TGCGCCAGCAGCCAAGAAGGCCCAGGGAGGACAGATACGCAGTATTTT. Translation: CASSQEGPGRTDTQYF.

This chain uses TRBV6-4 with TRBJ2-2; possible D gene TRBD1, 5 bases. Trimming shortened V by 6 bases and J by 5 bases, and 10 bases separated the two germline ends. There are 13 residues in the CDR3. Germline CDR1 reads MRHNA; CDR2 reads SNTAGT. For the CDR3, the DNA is TGTGCCAGCAGCCTCGACAGTACCGGGGAGCTGTTTTTT. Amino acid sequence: CASSLDSTGELFF.

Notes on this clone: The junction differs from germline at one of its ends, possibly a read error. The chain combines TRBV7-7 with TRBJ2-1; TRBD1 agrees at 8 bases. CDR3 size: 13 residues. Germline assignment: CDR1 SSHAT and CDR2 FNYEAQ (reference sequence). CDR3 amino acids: CASSRTGWDEQFF. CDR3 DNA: TGTGCTAGCAGCCGGACAGGGTGGGATGAGCAGTTCTTC.

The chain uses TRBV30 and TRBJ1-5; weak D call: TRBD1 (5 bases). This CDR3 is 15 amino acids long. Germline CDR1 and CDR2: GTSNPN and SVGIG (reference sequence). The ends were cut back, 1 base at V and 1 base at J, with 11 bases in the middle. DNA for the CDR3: TGTGCCTGGAGTGGGTTGGGGCCCAGCAATCAGCCCCAGCATTTT. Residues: CAWSGLGPSNQPQHF.

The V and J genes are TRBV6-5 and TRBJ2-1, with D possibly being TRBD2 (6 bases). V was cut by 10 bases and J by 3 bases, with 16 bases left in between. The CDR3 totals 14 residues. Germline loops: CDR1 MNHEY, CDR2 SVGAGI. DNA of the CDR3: TGTGCCACCTCCGACGGGACTTTCTACAATGAGCAGTTCTTC. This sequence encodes CATSDGTFYNEQFF.

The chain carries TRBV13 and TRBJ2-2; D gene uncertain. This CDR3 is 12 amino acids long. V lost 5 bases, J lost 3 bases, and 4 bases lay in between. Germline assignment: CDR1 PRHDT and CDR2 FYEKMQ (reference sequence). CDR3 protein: CASSNYTGELFF. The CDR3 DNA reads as TGTGCCAGCAGCAACTACACCGGGGAGCTGTTTTTT.

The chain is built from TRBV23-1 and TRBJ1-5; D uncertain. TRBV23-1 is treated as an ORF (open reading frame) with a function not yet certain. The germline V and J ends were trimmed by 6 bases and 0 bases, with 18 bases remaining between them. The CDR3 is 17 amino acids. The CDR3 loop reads CASSLATVFGSNQPQHF. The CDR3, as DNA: TGCGCCAGCAGCCTAGCGACCGTATTTGGTAGCAATCAGCCCCAGCATTTT.

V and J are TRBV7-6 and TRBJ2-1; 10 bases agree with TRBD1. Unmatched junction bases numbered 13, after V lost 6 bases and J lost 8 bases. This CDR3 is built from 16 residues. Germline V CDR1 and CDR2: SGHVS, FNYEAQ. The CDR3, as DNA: TGTGCCAGCAGTTACGACAGGGGGCGCGGGGGCTATGAGCAGTTCTTC. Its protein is CASSYDRGRGGYEQFF.

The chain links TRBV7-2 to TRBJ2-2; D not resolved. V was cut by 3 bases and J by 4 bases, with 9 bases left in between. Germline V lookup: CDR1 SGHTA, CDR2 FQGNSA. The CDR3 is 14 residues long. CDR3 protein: CASSLGESTGELFF. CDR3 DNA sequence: TGTGCCAGCAGCTTGGGCGAGAGCACCGGGGAGCTGTTTTTT. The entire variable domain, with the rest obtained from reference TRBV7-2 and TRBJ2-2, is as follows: GAGVSQSPSNKVTEKGKDVELRCDPISGHTALYWYRQSLGQGLEFLIYFQGNSAPDKSGLPSDRFSAERTGGSVSTLTIQRTQQEDSAVYLCASSLGESTGELFFGEGSRLTVL.

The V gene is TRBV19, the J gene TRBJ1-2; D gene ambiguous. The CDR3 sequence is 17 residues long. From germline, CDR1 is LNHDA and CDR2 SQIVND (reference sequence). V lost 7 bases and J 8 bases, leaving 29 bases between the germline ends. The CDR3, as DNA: TGTGCCAGTAACGCCGGGATGCGATTCTCTGGTCTTCTCGGCTACACCTTC. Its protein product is CASNAGMRFSGLLGYTF.

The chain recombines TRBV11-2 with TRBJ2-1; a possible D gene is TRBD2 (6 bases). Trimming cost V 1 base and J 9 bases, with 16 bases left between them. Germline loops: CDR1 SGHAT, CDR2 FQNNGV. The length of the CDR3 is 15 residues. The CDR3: CASSLVGGTPAEQFF. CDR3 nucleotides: TGTGCCAGCAGCTTAGTGGGCGGGACCCCCGCTGAGCAGTTCTTC.

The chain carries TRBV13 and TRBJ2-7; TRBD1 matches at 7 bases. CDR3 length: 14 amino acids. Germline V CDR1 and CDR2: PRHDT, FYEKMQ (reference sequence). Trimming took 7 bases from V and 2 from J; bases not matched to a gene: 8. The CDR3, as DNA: TGTGCCAGCAACATGGGACAGTCTACCTACGAGCAGTACTTC. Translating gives CASNMGQSTYEQYF.

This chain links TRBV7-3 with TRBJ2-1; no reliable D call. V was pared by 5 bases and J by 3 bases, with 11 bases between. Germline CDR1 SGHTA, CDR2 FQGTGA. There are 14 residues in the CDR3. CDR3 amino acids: CASSPTGFYNEQFF. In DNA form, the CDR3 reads TGTGCCAGCAGCCCGACGGGTTTCTACAATGAGCAGTTCTTC.

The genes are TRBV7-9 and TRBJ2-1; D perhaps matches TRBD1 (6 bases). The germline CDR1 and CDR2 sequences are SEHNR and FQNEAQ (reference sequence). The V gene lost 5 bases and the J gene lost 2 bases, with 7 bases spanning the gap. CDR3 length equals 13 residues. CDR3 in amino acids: CASSRDTYNEQFF. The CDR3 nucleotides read TGTGCCAGCAGCCGGGACACCTACAATGAGCAGTTCTTC.

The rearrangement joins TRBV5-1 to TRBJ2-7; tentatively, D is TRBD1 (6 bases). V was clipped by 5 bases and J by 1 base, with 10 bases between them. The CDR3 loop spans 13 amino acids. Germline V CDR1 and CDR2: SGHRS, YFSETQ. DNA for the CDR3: TGCGCCAGCAGACGGGACACTTCCTACGAGCAGTACTTC. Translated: CASRRDTSYEQYF.

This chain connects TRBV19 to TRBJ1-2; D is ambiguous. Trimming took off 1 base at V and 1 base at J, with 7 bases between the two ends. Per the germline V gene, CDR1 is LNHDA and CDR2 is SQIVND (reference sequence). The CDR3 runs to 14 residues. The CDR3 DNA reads TGTGCCAGTAGTATAGTCGGGAATAACTATGGCTACACCTTC. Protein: CASSIVGNNYGYTF. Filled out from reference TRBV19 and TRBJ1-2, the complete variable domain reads DGGITQSPKYLFRKEGQNVTLSCEQNLNHDAMYWYRQDPGQGLRLIYYSQIVNDFQKGDIAEGYSVSREKKESFPLTVTSAQKNPTAFYLCASSIVGNNYGYTFGSGTRLTVV.

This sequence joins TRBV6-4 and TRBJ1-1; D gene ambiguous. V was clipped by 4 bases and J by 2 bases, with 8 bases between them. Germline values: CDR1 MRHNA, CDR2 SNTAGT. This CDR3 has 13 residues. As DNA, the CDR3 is TGTGCCAGCAGTGCACAAAGAAACACTGAAGCTTTCTTT. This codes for CASSAQRNTEAFF.

The CDR3 region has the DNA TGCAGCGTTGAAAGGGGGGGGAATGAGCAGTTCTTC. Encoded protein: CSVERGGNEQFF. J is TRBJ2-1 and V is TRBV29-1, with D possibly TRBD2 on 7 matching bases. V lost 2 bases and J 7 bases, leaving 9 bases between the germline ends. The CDR3 totals 12 residues. Germline CDR1 SQVTM, CDR2 ANQGSEA.

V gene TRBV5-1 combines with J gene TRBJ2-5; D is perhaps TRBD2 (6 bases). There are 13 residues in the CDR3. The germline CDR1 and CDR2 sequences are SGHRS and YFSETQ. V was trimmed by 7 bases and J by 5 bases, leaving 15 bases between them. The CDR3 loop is CASAGQAGETQYF. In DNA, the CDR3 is TGCGCCAGCGCGGGGCAGGCCGGGGAGACCCAGTACTTC.

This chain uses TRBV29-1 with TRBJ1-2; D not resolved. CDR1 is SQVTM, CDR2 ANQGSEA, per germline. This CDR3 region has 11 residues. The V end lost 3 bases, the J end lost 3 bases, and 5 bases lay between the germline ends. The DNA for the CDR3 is TGCAGCGTTGACCCGGACTATGGCTACACCTTC. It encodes CSVDPDYGYTF. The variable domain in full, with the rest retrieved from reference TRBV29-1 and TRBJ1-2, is SAVISQKPSRDICQRGTSLTIQCQVDSQVTMMFWYRQQPGQSLTLIATANQGSEATYESGFVIDKFPISRPNLTFSTLTVSNMSPEDSSIYLCSVDPDYGYTFGSGTRLTVV.

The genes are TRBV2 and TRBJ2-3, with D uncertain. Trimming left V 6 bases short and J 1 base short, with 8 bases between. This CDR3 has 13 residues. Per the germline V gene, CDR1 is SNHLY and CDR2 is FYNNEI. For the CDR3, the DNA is TGTGCCAGCAGGCCCGGAGGCACAGATACGCAGTATTTT. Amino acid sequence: CASRPGGTDTQYF.

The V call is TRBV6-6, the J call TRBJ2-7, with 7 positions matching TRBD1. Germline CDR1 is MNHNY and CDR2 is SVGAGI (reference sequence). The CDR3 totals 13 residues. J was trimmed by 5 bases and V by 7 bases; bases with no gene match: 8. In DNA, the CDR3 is TGTGCCAGCACCCCACAGGGGTCCCACGAGCAGTACTTC. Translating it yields CASTPQGSHEQYF.